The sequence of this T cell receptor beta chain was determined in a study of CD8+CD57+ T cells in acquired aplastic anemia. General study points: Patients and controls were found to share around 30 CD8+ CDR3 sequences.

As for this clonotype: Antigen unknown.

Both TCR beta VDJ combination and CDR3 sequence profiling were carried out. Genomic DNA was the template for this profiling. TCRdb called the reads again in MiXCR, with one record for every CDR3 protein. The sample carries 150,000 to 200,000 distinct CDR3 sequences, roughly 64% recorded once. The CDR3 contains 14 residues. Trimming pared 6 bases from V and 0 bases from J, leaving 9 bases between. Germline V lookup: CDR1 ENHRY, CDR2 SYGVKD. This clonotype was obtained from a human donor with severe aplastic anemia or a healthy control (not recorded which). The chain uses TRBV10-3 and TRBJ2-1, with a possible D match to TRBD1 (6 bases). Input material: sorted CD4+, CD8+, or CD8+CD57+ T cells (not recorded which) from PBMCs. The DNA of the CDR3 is TGTGCCATCAGCGGACAGTTCTCCTACAATGAGCAGTTCTTC. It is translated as CAISGQFSYNEQFF.